The sample holds a few counts of the clone carrying this T cell receptor beta chain. This CDR3 region has 14 residues. Germline V gives CDR1 SGHNT, CDR2 YYREEE (reference sequence). The V gene lost 3 bases and the J gene lost 2 bases, with 9 bases spanning the gap. This sample is drawn from a study of blood T cell repertoires in COVID-19. For the study at large: From the United States, Italy and Spain came samples of acute and convalescent COVID-19.

TCRdb's table, derived via immunoSEQ multiplex PCR, lists solely in-frame clones and lacks some. The repertoire has about 130,000 clones, around 85% of them found once; the top ten carry roughly 4.5%. V usage is TRBV5-4 and J usage is TRBJ1-3; maybe TRBD1 (6 bases). The receptor was isolated from a human donor in a cohort sampled during active COVID-19. Sequenced: peripheral blood. The CDR3 spells CASSSTGPGNTIYF. The CDR3 bases are TGTGCCAGCAGCTCAACAGGGCCTGGAAACACCATATATTTT.